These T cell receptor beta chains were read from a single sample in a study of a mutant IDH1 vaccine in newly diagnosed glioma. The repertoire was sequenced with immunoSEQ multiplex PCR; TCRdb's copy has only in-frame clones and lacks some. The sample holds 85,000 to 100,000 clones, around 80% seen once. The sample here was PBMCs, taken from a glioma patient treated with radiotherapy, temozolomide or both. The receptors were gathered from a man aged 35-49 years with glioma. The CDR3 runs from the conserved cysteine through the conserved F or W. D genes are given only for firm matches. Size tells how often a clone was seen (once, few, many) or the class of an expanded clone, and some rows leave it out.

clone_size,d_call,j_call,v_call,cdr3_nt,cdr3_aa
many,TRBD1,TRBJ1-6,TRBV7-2,TGTGCCAGCAGCTCGGCCGGGACAGGGAATAATTCACCCCTCCACTTT,CASSSAGTGNNSPLHF
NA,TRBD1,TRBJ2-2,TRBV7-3,TGTGCCAGCAGCCCAAAACAGGGGGCGGCCACCGGGGAGCTGTTTTTT,CASSPKQGAATGELFF
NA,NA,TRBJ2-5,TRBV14,TGTGCCAGCAGCCGGACTAGGGGGGAGACCCAGTACTTC,CASSRTRGETQYF
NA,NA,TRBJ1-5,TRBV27,TGTGCCAGCAGTCCCTTAGGGAGGAACTTCGATCAGCCCCAGCATTTT,CASSPLGRNFDQPQHF
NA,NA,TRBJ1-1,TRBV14,TGTGCCAGCAGCCAAGATTTAATGAGGGGGAACACTGAAGCTTTCTTT,CASSQDLMRGNTEAFF
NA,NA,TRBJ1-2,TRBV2,TGTGCCAGCAGCTTGGGGGAAACAGGCTACACCTTC,CASSLGETGYTF
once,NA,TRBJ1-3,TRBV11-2,TGTGCCAGCAGCTTAGCCAGATCTGGAAACACCATATATTTT,CASSLARSGNTIYF
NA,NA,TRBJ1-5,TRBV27,TGTGCCAGCAGACCTATAACGGGGCCAGGCAATCAGCCCCAGCATTTT,CASRPITGPGNQPQHF
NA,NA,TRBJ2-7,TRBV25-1,TGTGCCAGCAGTGGCTCCCCCTCGGGGGACTACGAGCAGTACTTC,CASSGSPSGDYEQYF
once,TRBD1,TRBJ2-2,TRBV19,TGTGCCAGTAGTATTTACAGGGGCACCGGGGAGCTGTTTTTT,CASSIYRGTGELFF
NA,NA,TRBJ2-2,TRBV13,TGTGCCAGCAGCCCTTGGTCTTCTCCGGGCACCGGGGAGCTGTTTTTT,CASSPWSSPGTGELFF
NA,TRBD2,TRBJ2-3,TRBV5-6,TGTGCCAGCAGCCGGGGGACTAGCGGGAGAAGAGATACGCAGTATTTT,CASSRGTSGRRDTQYF
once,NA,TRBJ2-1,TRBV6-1,TGTGCCAGCAGCGCCTCAGCGAAAGAAAACAATGAGCAGTTCTTC,CASSASAKENNEQFF
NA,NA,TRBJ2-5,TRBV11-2,TGTGCCAGCAGCCCCCGCTCGCGGGGGCGCAGGTCAGAGACCCAGTACTTC,CASSPRSRGRRSETQYF
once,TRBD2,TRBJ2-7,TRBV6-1,TGTGCCAGCACAATGGGACTAGCGGGAGGTTACGAGCAGTACTTC,CASTMGLAGGYEQYF
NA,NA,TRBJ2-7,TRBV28,TGTGCCAGCAGTTTATCGGAGGGTTACGAGCAGTACTTC,CASSLSEGYEQYF
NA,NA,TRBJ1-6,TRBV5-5,TGTGCCAGCAGCTTGTCGGACGGGGGATATTCACCCCTCCACTTT,CASSLSDGGYSPLHF
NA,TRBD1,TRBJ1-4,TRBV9,TGTGCCAGCAGCGAGGGGACAGGGTGGGAAAAACTGTTTTTT,CASSEGTGWEKLFF
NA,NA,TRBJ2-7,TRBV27,TGTGCCAGCAGTCCGCTGTTCGGTTCCTACGAGCAGTACTTC,CASSPLFGSYEQYF
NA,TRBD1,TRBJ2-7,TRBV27,TGTGCCAGCCGGCAGGGGGTGAGCTCCTACGAGCAGTACTTC,CASRQGVSSYEQYF
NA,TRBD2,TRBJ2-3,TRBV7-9,TGTGCCAGCAGCTCACCTACCCGGGGGGGCACAGATACGCAGTATTTT,CASSSPTRGGTDTQYF
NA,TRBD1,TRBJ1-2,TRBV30,TGTGCCTGGAGGATGACAGGGTTAGCTAACTATGGCTACACCTTC,CAWRMTGLANYGYTF
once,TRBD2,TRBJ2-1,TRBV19,TGTGCCAGTAAGCGGGGTGGTTTTGAGCAGTTCTTC,CASKRGGFEQFF